A single sample gave rise to the 28 T cell receptor beta chains below, sequenced in a study of blood T cell repertoires in COVID-19. Method: immunoSEQ multiplex PCR; TCRdb's copy keeps in-frame clones and lacks some. The sample has around 260,000 clones; less than 90% are singletons. Sequencing input: peripheral blood. The origin of the receptors is a human donor in a cohort sampled during active COVID-19.

A remark on this clone: The same CDR3 arises from other DNA sequences in this sample as well. The rearrangement joins TRBV18 to TRBJ2-5; no clear D gene. Germline assignment: CDR1 KGHSH and CDR2 LQKENI. CDR3 length: 13 amino acids. With 0 bases removed from V and 2 bases from J, the gap between germline ends came to 4 bases. CDR3 residues: CASSPPNQETQYF. The CDR3 coding sequence is TGTGCCAGCTCACCACCTAATCAAGAGACCCAGTACTTC.

The chain carries TRBV28 and TRBJ1-1; weak D call: TRBD1 (5 bases). CDR1 and CDR2 from the germline V gene are MDHEN and SYDVKM. The CDR3 extends over 14 amino acids. Trimming shortened V by 6 bases and J by 1 base, and 12 bases separated the two germline ends. The CDR3 DNA follows: TGTGCCAGCAGAAGCCCCGGACAGAACACTGAAGCTTTCTTT. Translating gives CASRSPGQNTEAFF.

V gene TRBV19 combines with J gene TRBJ2-1, with TRBD2 matching over 9 bases. V was pared by 4 bases and J by 6 bases, with 4 bases of the junction left unmatched. Germline V CDR1 and CDR2: LNHDA, SQIVND (reference sequence). This CDR3 is 14 amino acids long. The CDR3 loop is CASSRAGGVNEQFF. Here the CDR3 DNA reads TGTGCCAGTAGTAGAGCGGGAGGCGTCAATGAGCAGTTCTTC.

A single count supports this clone. This chain connects TRBV11-2 to TRBJ2-3, with 11 positions matching TRBD2. The CDR3 is 15 residues long. Germline CDR1 and CDR2: SGHAT and FQNNGV. Trimming took 5 bases from V and 8 from J; bases not matched to a gene: 9. The CDR3 coding sequence is TGTGCCAGCAGCGGAGTTAGCGGGAGGGTCGGTACGCAGTATTTT. Amino acid sequence: CASSGVSGRVGTQYF.

This clone was found once. The rearrangement uses TRBV14 and TRBJ2-5; TRBD2 agrees at 7 bases. CDR3 length: 18 amino acids. The trim removed 0 bases at V and 2 bases at J, leaving 12 bases unmatched. CDR1 SGHDN and CDR2 FVKESK come from the germline V gene. The CDR3 sequence is CASSQDLRTRRGQETQYF. Written as DNA, the CDR3 is TGTGCCAGCAGCCAAGATCTTAGGACTAGGAGGGGTCAAGAGACCCAGTACTTC.

The chain uses TRBV6-5 and TRBJ2-2, with 7 positions matching TRBD1. This CDR3 contains 15 residues. Per germline, CDR1 MNHEY and CDR2 SVGAGI. After removal of 8 bases from V and 5 bases from J, the junction contained 11 bases not matched to a gene. The CDR3 sequence is CASLRQGVGTGELFF. Written as DNA, the CDR3 is TGTGCCAGCCTTAGACAGGGCGTGGGTACCGGGGAGCTGTTTTTT.

There are a few counts of this clone. The rearrangement joins TRBV9 to TRBJ2-2, with a weak D call TRBD2 (6 bases). V was pared by 0 bases and J by 1 base, with 10 bases between. The CDR3 loop spans 16 amino acids. Germline V gene lookup returns CDR1 SGDLS and CDR2 YYNGEE. The CDR3 sequence is CASSVVSSGNTGELFF. The DNA of the CDR3 is TGTGCCAGCAGCGTAGTCAGTAGCGGGAACACCGGGGAGCTGTTTTTT.

The CDR3: CASSRDWGQPQHF. DNA for the CDR3: TGTGCCAGCTCACGGGACTGGGGACAGCCCCAGCATTTT. The rearrangement uses TRBV18 and TRBJ1-5; tentative D call: TRBD1 (5 bases). Deletions cut 4 bases from V and 7 bases from J, with 11 bases between. In germline, CDR1 is KGHSH, CDR2 LQKENI. The CDR3 consists of 13 residues.

V gene TRBV28 combines with J gene TRBJ1-3; D is unclear. The CDR3 length is 12 residues. The V end lost 6 bases, the J end lost 4 bases, and 7 bases lay between the germline ends. CDR1 and CDR2 (germline): MDHEN, SYDVKM. CDR3 sequence: CASRPGGNTIYF. CDR3 DNA: TGTGCCAGCAGGCCAGGCGGAAACACCATATATTTT.

This chain uses TRBV6-1 with TRBJ1-5; D might be TRBD1 (5 bases). This CDR3 comprises 16 residues. Germline CDR1 reads MNHNS; CDR2 reads SASEGT. V was trimmed by 4 bases and J by 5 bases, leaving 18 bases between them. CDR3 amino acids: CASSAGFESGHQPQHF. The CDR3, as DNA: TGTGCCAGCAGTGCAGGGTTTGAGAGTGGGCATCAGCCCCAGCATTTT.

This clone was counted a single time. The gene calls are TRBV7-8 and TRBJ1-1, with D hard to call. Germline V gene lookup returns CDR1 SGHVS and CDR2 FQNEAQ. This CDR3 spans 15 amino acids. The germline V and J ends were trimmed by 1 base and 1 base, with 10 bases remaining between them. The CDR3 DNA reads as TGTGCCAGCAGCTTAGGCCCCTGGAGGAACACTGAAGCTTTCTTT. The encoded protein is CASSLGPWRNTEAFF.

Concerning this clone: Other DNA sequences in the sample encode the same CDR3. The chain links TRBV6-5 to TRBJ1-1, with a weak D call TRBD1 (6 bases). The CDR3 loop spans 11 amino acids. CDR1 is MNHEY, CDR2 SVGAGI, per germline. The V gene lost 6 bases and the J gene lost 7 bases, with 9 bases spanning the gap. The CDR3 reads CASRPTGEAFF. CDR3 DNA: TGTGCCAGCAGACCGACAGGTGAAGCTTTCTTT.

This clone was counted between two and nine times. The chain employs TRBV27 and TRBJ2-1; D perhaps matches TRBD2 (6 bases). V was shortened by 2 bases and J by 7 bases, with 15 bases between the two germline ends. CDR1 and CDR2 (germline): MNHEY, SMNVEV (reference sequence). The CDR3 extends over 15 amino acids. The CDR3 loop reads CASSLTPTGDNEQFF. The CDR3 DNA is TGTGCCAGCAGTTTAACCCCGACGGGGGATAATGAGCAGTTCTTC.

CDR3 in DNA: TGTGCCAGCAGTTTAGAAACCCTGGGGGGTCCCCAGCATTTT. Its protein is CASSLETLGGPQHF. The chain joins TRBV28 to TRBJ1-5; a weak D match, TRBD1 (5 bases). Per germline, CDR1 MDHEN and CDR2 SYDVKM. The CDR3 sequence is 14 residues long. Trimming removed 2 bases at V and 10 bases at J, with 15 bases between.

J is TRBJ2-2 and V is TRBV7-2; unclear D gene. V was pared by 1 base and J by 5 bases, with 5 bases between. The CDR3 runs to 13 residues. Germline V gives CDR1 SGHTA, CDR2 FQGNSA. This chain's CDR3 is CASSLGSTGELFF. The CDR3 nucleotides are TGTGCCAGCAGCTTAGGTTCTACCGGGGAGCTGTTTTTT.

V is TRBV25-1 and J is TRBJ1-3; possibly TRBD1 for D (5 bases). Trimming took off 3 bases at V and 0 bases at J, with 9 bases between the two ends. The V gene's germline CDR1 is MGHDK and CDR2 SYGVNS. The length of the CDR3 is 15 residues. CDR3 sequence (DNA): TGTGCCAGCAGTGAGGCGGGGCCCTCTGGAAACACCATATATTTT. Translating gives CASSEAGPSGNTIYF.

The chain couples TRBV7-6 to TRBJ2-2; 11 nucleotides align to TRBD1. The CDR3 has 16 amino acids. Germline V gene sequence: CDR1 SGHVS, CDR2 FNYEAQ. The V gene end was trimmed by 8 bases and the J gene end by 2 bases; junction bases not matched to a gene: 7. The CDR3 is CASRGQGEINTGELFF. Written as DNA, the CDR3 is TGTGCCAGCCGGGGACAGGGGGAGATAAACACCGGGGAGCTGTTTTTT. The variable domain in full, with the rest retrieved from reference TRBV7-6 and TRBJ2-2, is GAGVSQSPRYKVTKRGQDVALRCDPISGHVSLYWYRQALGQGPEFLTYFNYEAQQDKSGLPNDRFSAERPEGSISTLTIQRTEQRDSAMYRCASRGQGEINTGELFFGEGSRLTVL.

This clone was seen just once. The gene calls are TRBV6-5 and TRBJ2-5, with a weak D call TRBD2 (6 bases). There are 14 residues in the CDR3. Trimming left V 6 bases short and J 0 bases short, with 11 bases between. Germline V gene data show CDR1 as MNHEY and CDR2 as SVGAGI. The CDR3 is CASRGTANQETQYF. CDR3 nucleotide sequence: TGTGCCAGCAGGGGGACTGCGAACCAAGAGACCCAGTACTTC.

The V and J genes are TRBV7-9 and TRBJ2-1; D gene uncertain. The length of the CDR3 is 14 residues. The V gene lost 1 base and the J gene lost 6 bases, with 10 bases spanning the gap. Germline-derived CDR1 and CDR2 are SEHNR and FQNEAQ (reference sequence). CDR3 DNA sequence: TGTGCCAGCAGCTTAGTTTCACCCGGCAATGAGCAGTTCTTC. Its protein product is CASSLVSPGNEQFF.

The chain has TRBV15 and TRBJ2-7; weak D call: TRBD1 (6 bases). V lost 8 bases to trimming and J lost 0 bases, with 11 bases between them. The CDR3 length is 13 residues. Germline V gene data show CDR1 as LNHNV and CDR2 as YYDKDF (reference sequence). CDR3 sequence: CATRDRPSYEQYF. CDR3 nucleotides: TGTGCCACCCGTGACAGGCCCTCCTACGAGCAGTACTTC.

This clone appeared a few times. The gene calls are TRBV19 and TRBJ1-3, with unresolved D. Per germline, CDR1 LNHDA and CDR2 SQIVND (reference sequence). The CDR3 extends over 13 amino acids. V shed 4 bases and J shed 0 bases, with 4 bases lying between them. In DNA, the CDR3 is TGTGCCAGTAGTACAGGCTCTGGAAACACCATATATTTT. It codes for CASSTGSGNTIYF.

The chain uses TRBV19 and TRBJ2-3; the D gene is possibly TRBD2 (6 bases). Germline loops: CDR1 LNHDA, CDR2 SQIVND (reference sequence). V lost 7 bases, J lost 3 bases, and 20 bases lay in between. This CDR3 has 16 amino acids. As DNA, the CDR3 is TGTGCCAGTAACGCAAACCGGGGGATAGGGACAGATACGCAGTATTTT. Protein sequence: CASNANRGIGTDTQYF.

V gene TRBV6-5 combines with J gene TRBJ1-3, with D maybe TRBD1 (5 bases). Trimming removed 0 bases from V and 2 bases from J, with 11 bases in between. This CDR3 comprises 16 residues. Germline CDR1 and CDR2: MNHEY and SVGAGI. For the CDR3, the DNA is TGTGCCAGCAGTTACTCGAATCGGGGGGCTGGAAACACCATATATTTT. Translation: CASSYSNRGAGNTIYF.

This clone was seen only a few times. The V call is TRBV10-2, the J call TRBJ1-1; D is possibly TRBD1 (5 bases). Germline V gives CDR1 WSHSY, CDR2 SAAADI. The CDR3 is 13 residues long. V lost 3 bases, J lost 4 bases, and 9 bases lay in between. The CDR3 bases are TGCGCCAGCAGTGAACAGGCGGTCACTGAAGCTTTCTTT. It specifies CASSEQAVTEAFF.

The chain is built from TRBV10-1 and TRBJ2-3, with TRBD1 as a possible D gene (6 bases). Trimming removed 7 bases at V and 2 bases at J, with 10 bases between. This CDR3 spans 13 amino acids. Germline V gene sequence: CDR1 WNHNN, CDR2 SYGVQD (reference sequence). Here the CDR3 reads CASTGQPTDTQYF. CDR3 coding DNA: TGCGCCAGCACAGGACAGCCCACAGATACGCAGTATTTT.

The chain combines TRBV7-9 with TRBJ2-1, with 7 bases matching TRBD1. The germline V gene encodes CDR1 SEHNR and CDR2 FQNEAQ (reference sequence). Germline trimming cut 7 bases from V and 0 bases from J; bases unmatched to any gene: 15. The CDR3 contains 18 residues. The chain's CDR3 is CASTKGAVSRSSYNEQFF. In DNA, the CDR3 is TGTGCCAGCACCAAGGGGGCAGTATCCCGGAGCTCCTACAATGAGCAGTTCTTC.

This clone has just one count. The genes are TRBV4-2 and TRBJ2-4; a possible D gene is TRBD2 (5 bases). Trimming left V 0 bases short and J 1 base short, with 16 bases between. The CDR3 length is 18 residues. Germline V lookup: CDR1 LGHNA, CDR2 YNFKEQ. CDR3 amino acids: CASSQEWRAQGAKNIQYF. For the CDR3, the DNA is TGTGCCAGCAGCCAAGAATGGCGGGCCCAAGGGGCCAAAAACATTCAGTACTTC.

This clone was seen a few times. V gene TRBV3-1 (or the pseudogene TRBV3-2) combines with J gene TRBJ1-1; the D gene is possibly TRBD1 (5 bases). CDR1 and CDR2 from the germline V gene are LGHDT and YNNKEL (reference sequence). The CDR3 runs to 12 residues. V lost 7 bases and J 5 bases, leaving 11 bases between the germline ends. This CDR3 is CASTSGGTEAFF. The CDR3 nucleotides read TGTGCCAGCACAAGTGGGGGGACTGAAGCTTTCTTT.